One sample yielded the 11 T cell receptor beta chains listed below, sequenced in a study of Ad26.COV2.S vaccination and SARS-CoV-2 variants. Sequencing used immunoSEQ multiplex PCR; TCRdb keeps in-frame clones, though not all of them. This sample has around 400,000 clones, with 83% found just once. Treatment given: some 19 received Ad26.COV2.S at low or high dose, single or two shots; several received placebo; per-sample allocation not given. After the first vaccine or placebo injection, samples were drawn on day 63. The starting material was peripheral blood, obtained in a trial of Ad26.COV2.S vaccine versus placebo. Receptors originate from a person between 18 and 65 years old who received the Ad26.COV2.S COVID-19 vaccine or a placebo.

The gene calls are TRBV5-7 and TRBJ2-7; 7 bases line up with TRBD2. TRBV5-7 qualifies as an ORF whose function is uncertain. Trimming at V came to 6 bases and at J to 1 base, leaving 10 bases not matched to a gene. The CDR3 extends over 15 amino acids. The CDR3 region has the DNA TGTGCCAGCACTCGGGGGGAGAGGGCTTCCTACGAGCAGTACTTC. Amino acid sequence: CASTRGERASYEQYF.

The rearrangement links TRBV19 to TRBJ1-6; D is possibly TRBD1 (6 bases). The germline V and J ends were trimmed by 8 bases and 6 bases, with 14 bases remaining between them. This CDR3 has 14 residues. CDR1 is LNHDA, CDR2 SQIVND, per germline (reference sequence). The CDR3 protein is CASHTGRFNSPLHF. CDR3 bases: TGTGCCAGTCACACAGGGCGGTTTAATTCACCCCTCCACTTT. The variable domain in full, completed from reference TRBV19 and TRBJ1-6, reads DGGITQSPKYLFRKEGQNVTLSCEQNLNHDAMYWYRQDPGQGLRLIYYSQIVNDFQKGDIAEGYSVSREKKESFPLTVTSAQKNPTAFYLCASHTGRFNSPLHFGNGTRLTVT.

The rearrangement joins TRBV5-1 to TRBJ2-7; D is uncertain. The germline CDR1 and CDR2 sequences are SGHRS and YFSETQ. This CDR3 has 14 residues. V was clipped by 6 bases and J by 2 bases, with 15 bases between them. CDR3 in amino acids: CASIHPDIPYEQYF. DNA for the CDR3: TGCGCCAGCATCCACCCCGACATTCCCTACGAGCAGTACTTC.

The rearrangement links TRBV4-2 to TRBJ2-2; possible D gene TRBD2, 6 bases. CDR1 is LGHNA and CDR2 is YNFKEQ in the germline V gene. This CDR3 has 16 amino acids. Trimming took off 0 bases at V and 6 bases at J, with 14 bases between the two ends. The CDR3 coding sequence is TGTGCCAGCAGCCAAGAATGGAGGGCCGGACCCGGGGAGCTGTTTTTT. Translation gives CASSQEWRAGPGELFF.

This clone was counted a few times. The chain uses TRBV27 and TRBJ2-7; 16 nucleotides line up with TRBD2. The V and J ends lost 5 bases and 2 bases, in that order; junction bases with no gene match: 6. The CDR3 runs to 17 residues. Germline V gene lookup returns CDR1 MNHEY and CDR2 SMNVEV (reference sequence). CDR3 residues: CASSPGTSGREPYEQYF. As DNA, the CDR3 is TGTGCCAGCAGTCCCGGGACTAGCGGGAGGGAGCCCTACGAGCAGTACTTC.

The genes are TRBV2 and TRBJ1-4; D may be TRBD1 (5 bases). Germline V CDR1 and CDR2: SNHLY, FYNNEI. This CDR3 contains 13 residues. The V end was cut by 5 bases, the J end by 11 bases, with 15 bases between. In DNA form, the CDR3 reads TGTGCCAGCAGTACGGAGCGTGGGGGGAAACTGTTTTTT. It encodes CASSTERGGKLFF.

The chain recombines TRBV15 with TRBJ2-1; D possibly matches TRBD1 or TRBD2 (5 bases each). Germline assignment: CDR1 LNHNV and CDR2 YYDKDF (reference sequence). V lost 8 bases and J 6 bases, leaving 14 bases between the germline ends. The CDR3 has 13 amino acids. The CDR3 sequence is CATRPGTANEQFF. The CDR3 nucleotides read TGTGCCACCCGACCGGGGACCGCCAATGAGCAGTTCTTC.

V and J are TRBV30 and TRBJ2-7, with 9 bases fitting TRBD2. This CDR3 has 15 residues. Germline CDR1 reads GTSNPN; CDR2 reads SVGIG (reference sequence). Unmatched junction bases numbered 9, after V lost 3 bases and J lost 3 bases. The CDR3 sequence: CAWSPGASGNYEQYF. The CDR3 DNA reads as TGTGCCTGGAGCCCTGGGGCTAGCGGGAACTACGAGCAGTACTTC.

A single count supports this clone. The rearrangement links TRBV7-8 to TRBJ2-1; TRBD1 aligns across 10 bases. The V and J ends lost 5 bases and 6 bases, in that order; junction bases with no gene match: 13. CDR3 length equals 17 residues. Germline V CDR1 and CDR2: SGHVS, FQNEAQ. The CDR3 reads CASSPPIRTGGLNEQFF. The CDR3 nucleotides read TGTGCCAGCAGCCCGCCGATACGGACAGGGGGGCTCAATGAGCAGTTCTTC.

The rearrangement joins TRBV9 to TRBJ2-1, with unresolved D. The ends were cut back, 2 bases at V and 0 bases at J, with 9 bases in the middle. The CDR3 has 15 amino acids. Germline V lookup: CDR1 SGDLS, CDR2 YYNGEE. DNA for the CDR3: TGTGCCAGCAGCGTCACTGCGAGCTCCTACAATGAGCAGTTCTTC. Translating gives CASSVTASSYNEQFF.

The chain combines TRBV4-1 with TRBJ2-3, with 9 bases matching TRBD2. The germline CDR1 and CDR2 sequences are MGHRA and YSYEKL. The CDR3 runs to 17 residues. The V and J ends lost 0 bases and 1 base, in that order; junction bases with no gene match: 5. The CDR3 loop reads CASSQDSGGPRTDTQYF. In DNA, the CDR3 is TGCGCCAGCAGCCAAGACAGCGGGGGGCCGCGCACAGATACGCAGTATTTT.